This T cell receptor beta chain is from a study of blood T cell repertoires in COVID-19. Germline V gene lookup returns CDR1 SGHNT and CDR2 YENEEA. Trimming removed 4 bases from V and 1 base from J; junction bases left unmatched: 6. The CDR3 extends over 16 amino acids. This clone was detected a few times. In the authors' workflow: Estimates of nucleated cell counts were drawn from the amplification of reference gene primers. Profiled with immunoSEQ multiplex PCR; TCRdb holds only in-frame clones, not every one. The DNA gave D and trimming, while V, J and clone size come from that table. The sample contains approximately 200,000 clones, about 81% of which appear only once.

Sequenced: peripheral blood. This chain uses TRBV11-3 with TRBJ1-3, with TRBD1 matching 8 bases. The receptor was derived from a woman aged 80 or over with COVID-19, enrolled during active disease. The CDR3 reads CASSSGQGQSGNTIYF. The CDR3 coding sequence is TGTGCCAGCAGCTCTGGACAGGGACAATCTGGAAACACCATATATTTT.